The TCR beta chain under discussion was sequenced for a study of blood T cell repertoires in COVID-19. TCRdb's copy holds only in-frame clones and misses some; the assay was immunoSEQ multiplex PCR. The repertoire holds 250,000 to 350,000 clones, with around 90% as singletons. With 3 bases clipped from V and 1 base from J, the junction kept 5 bases outside the gene matches. Germline V gene data show CDR1 as KGHSH and CDR2 as LQKENI. There are 16 residues in the CDR3. Material: PBMCs or T cells enriched from blood (not recorded which). This sequence joins TRBV18 and TRBJ2-3; 9 positions match TRBD1. This TCR was recovered from a young woman with acute COVID-19. CDR3 sequence reads: CASSPRTGAGTDTQYF. The DNA of the CDR3 is TGTGCCAGCTCACCCCGGACAGGGGCAGGCACAGATACGCAGTATTTT.